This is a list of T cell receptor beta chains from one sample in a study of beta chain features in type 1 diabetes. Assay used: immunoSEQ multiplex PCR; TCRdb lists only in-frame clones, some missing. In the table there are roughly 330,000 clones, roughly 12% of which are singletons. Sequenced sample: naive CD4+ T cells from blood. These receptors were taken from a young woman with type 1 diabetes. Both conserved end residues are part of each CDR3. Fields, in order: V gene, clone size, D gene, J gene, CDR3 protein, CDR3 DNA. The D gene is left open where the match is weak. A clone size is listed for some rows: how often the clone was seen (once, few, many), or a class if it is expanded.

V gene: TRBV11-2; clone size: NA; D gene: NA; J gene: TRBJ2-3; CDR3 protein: CASSLYPDTQYF; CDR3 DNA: TGTGCCAGCAGCTTATATCCAGATACGCAGTATTTT
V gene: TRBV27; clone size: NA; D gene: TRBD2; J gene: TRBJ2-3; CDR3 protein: CASSFKGTSSTDTQYF; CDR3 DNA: TGTGCCAGCAGTTTTAAAGGGACTAGCAGCACAGATACGCAGTATTTT
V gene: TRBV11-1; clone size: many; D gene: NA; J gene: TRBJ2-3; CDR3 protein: CASSWADTQYF; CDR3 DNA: TGTGCCAGCAGCTGGGCGGATACGCAGTATTTT
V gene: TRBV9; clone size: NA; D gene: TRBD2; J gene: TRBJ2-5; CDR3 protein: CASSALAGGVHQETQYF; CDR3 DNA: TGTGCCAGCAGCGCCCTAGCGGGAGGAGTCCACCAAGAGACCCAGTACTTC
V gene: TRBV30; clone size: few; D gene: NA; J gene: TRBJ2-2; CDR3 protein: CAWSVGTPTGELFF; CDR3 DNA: TGTGCCTGGAGTGTGGGGACACCCACCGGGGAGCTGTTTTTT
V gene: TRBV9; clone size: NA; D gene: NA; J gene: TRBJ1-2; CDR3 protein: CASSVEAYPNYGYTF; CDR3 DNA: TGTGCCAGCAGCGTAGAAGCCTACCCTAACTATGGCTACACCTTC
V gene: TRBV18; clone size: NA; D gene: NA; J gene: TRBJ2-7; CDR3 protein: CASHAQQGPYEQYF; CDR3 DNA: TGTGCCAGCCACGCCCAACAGGGCCCCTACGAGCAGTACTTC
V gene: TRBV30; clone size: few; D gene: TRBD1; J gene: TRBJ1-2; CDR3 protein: CAWSRPGTGNYGYTF; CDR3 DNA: TGTGCCTGGAGTCGTCCCGGGACAGGAAACTATGGCTACACCTTC
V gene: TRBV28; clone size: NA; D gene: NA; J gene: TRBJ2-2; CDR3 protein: CASSSDTGELFF; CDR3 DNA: TGTGCCAGCAGTTCAGACACCGGGGAGCTGTTTTTT
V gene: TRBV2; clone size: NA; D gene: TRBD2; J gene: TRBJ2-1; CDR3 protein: CASSVRLAGGLNEQFF; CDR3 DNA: TGTGCCAGCAGTGTGCGACTAGCGGGAGGTCTAAATGAGCAGTTCTTC
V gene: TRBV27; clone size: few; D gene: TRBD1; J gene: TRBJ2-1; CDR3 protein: CASSRRTGGSLSYNEQFF; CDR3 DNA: TGTGCCAGCAGCCGGAGGACAGGGGGATCGCTTTCCTACAATGAGCAGTTCTTC
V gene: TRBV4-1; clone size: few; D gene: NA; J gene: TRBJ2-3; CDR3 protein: CASSPLGVRDTQYF; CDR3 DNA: TGCGCCAGCAGCCCTTTAGGGGTTAGAGATACGCAGTATTTT
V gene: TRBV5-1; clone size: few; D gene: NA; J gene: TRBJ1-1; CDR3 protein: CASSFSVVNTEAFF; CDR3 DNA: TGCGCCAGCAGCTTCTCGGTAGTGAACACTGAAGCTTTCTTT
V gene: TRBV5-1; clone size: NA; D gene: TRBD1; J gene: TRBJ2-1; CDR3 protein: CASSSQPSGTGGRNEQFF; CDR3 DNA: TGCGCCAGCAGCTCGCAACCCTCCGGGACAGGAGGGCGCAATGAGCAGTTCTTC
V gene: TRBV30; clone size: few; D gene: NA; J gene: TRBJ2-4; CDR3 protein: CAWSVPHQGVFNIQYF; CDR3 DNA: TGTGCCTGGAGTGTACCGCACCAAGGGGTGTTCAACATTCAGTACTTC